This TCR beta chain is from a study of CD8 T cells in Susac syndrome. General observations from the study: The study conceded that relatively few individuals underwent its TCR sequencing and HLA analysis.

From blood CD8+ and CD4+ T cells, TCR beta sequences were generated. The multiple sclerosis controls were treatment-naive patients, and their relapsing-remitting disease was stable or active. Negative isolation was applied to CD8+ and CD4+ T cells, and FACS enrichment was applied to TEMRA cells. Germline loops: CDR1 SGHDT, CDR2 YYEEEE. The V gene end was trimmed by 2 bases and the J gene end by 0 bases; junction bases not matched to a gene: 4. CDR3 length: 16 amino acids. An input of roughly 0.45 to 1 ug of RNA was subjected to reverse transcription using random hexamers. One entry per CDR3 protein, called by TCRdb with MiXCR from the immunoSEQ multiplex PCR reads. The sample records about 200,000 distinct CDR3 sequences, 92% being singletons. Note on this clonotype: Its cognate antigen is unknown.

The sequence came from a human donor with multiple sclerosis. Sequencing was done on a sample of CD8+ T cells from PBMCs. V usage is TRBV5-6 and J usage is TRBJ1-3, with 8 bases matching TRBD1. The CDR3 sequence is CASSLGTGHSGNTIYF. As DNA, the CDR3 is TGTGCCAGCAGCTTAGGGACAGGCCACTCTGGAAACACCATATATTTT.